This entry lists 13 T cell receptor beta chains sequenced from one sample in a study of CD8 T cells in Susac syndrome (dated by TCRdb to about 2019). Receptor libraries were prepared by the immunoSEQ multiplex PCR assay. RNA was extracted using the RNeasy kit, and roughly 0.45 to 1 microgram was reverse transcribed with random hexamers. The raw public reads went through TCRdb reprocessing: fastp at Q25, MiXCR clone calling, in-frame beta chains kept. Here each entry gathers all rows of one CDR3 protein and keeps the most common genes and DNA. This sample is represented by 400,000 or so distinct CDR3 sequences; approximately 85% of them were singletons. The biggest ten clones account for under 0.15% of the sample. The sequenced sample was CD8+ T cells from PBMCs. The source is a human donor with multiple sclerosis.

The chain has TRBV4-1 and TRBJ1-1, with D possibly being TRBD1 (5 bases). Germline V CDR1 and CDR2: MGHRA, YSYEKL. The CDR3 is 15 residues long. Trimming removed 3 bases at V and 3 bases at J, with 14 bases between. The chain's CDR3 is CASSQTSVGDTEAFF. The CDR3, as DNA: TGCGCCAGCAGCCAGACTTCGGTGGGGGACACTGAAGCTTTCTTT.

This clonotype was counted a single time. The J gene is TRBJ2-1, the V gene TRBV2, with 7 bases aligning to TRBD2. J gave up 5 bases and V 7 bases, and 14 bases lay outside the gene matches. Germline CDR1 and CDR2: SNHLY and FYNNEI. This CDR3 has 16 residues. The CDR3, as DNA: TGTGCCAGCAATTCCTACCGGGAGGCGTTGAACAATGAGCAGTTCTTC. Translating it yields CASNSYREALNNEQFF. The whole variable domain, remainder taken from reference TRBV2 and TRBJ2-1, is EPEVTQTPSHQVTQMGQEVILRCVPISNHLYFYWYRQILGQKVEFLVSFYNNEISEKSEIFDDQFSVERPDGSNFTLKIRSTKLEDSAMYFCASNSYREALNNEQFFGPGTRLTVL.

This clonotype was counted between two and nine times. The chain is built from TRBV27 and TRBJ2-7, with 10 bases that match TRBD2. This CDR3 spans 14 amino acids. V shed 2 bases, J shed 6 bases, and the junction held 4 bases outside the gene matches. The germline V gene has CDR1 MNHEY and CDR2 SMNVEV (reference sequence). The CDR3 nucleotides are TGTGCCAGCAGTTTACTAGCGGGAGTAGCCGAGCAGTACTTC. Translation: CASSLLAGVAEQYF.

This clonotype was detected only a few times. The chain uses TRBV5-5 and TRBJ1-1, with D tentatively TRBD1 (5 bases). Germline V gene lookup returns CDR1 SGHKS and CDR2 YYEKEE (reference sequence). This CDR3 is 14 amino acids long. The V and J ends lost 4 bases and 2 bases respectively, with 12 bases between them. CDR3 loop: CASSLGPLNTEAFF. In DNA, the CDR3 is TGTGCCAGCAGCCTGGGACCCCTTAACACTGAAGCTTTCTTT.

J is TRBJ2-1 and V is TRBV12-3 or TRBV12-4; perhaps D is TRBD1 or TRBD2 (5 bases each). V was clipped by 6 bases and J by 8 bases, with 20 bases between them. This CDR3 spans 15 amino acids. CDR3 loop: CASSTSTGPKDEQFF. DNA for the CDR3: TGTGCCAGCAGCACATCCACGGGACCTAAGGATGAGCAGTTCTTC.

This chain links TRBV24-1 with TRBJ2-3, with D possibly TRBD2 on 5 matching bases. This CDR3 region has 14 residues. Germline V CDR1 and CDR2: KGHDR, SFDVKD. Trimming took off 4 bases at V and 0 bases at J, with 7 bases between the two ends. This CDR3 reads CATSDPGSTDTQYF. Here the CDR3 DNA reads TGTGCCACCAGTGACCCGGGGAGCACAGATACGCAGTATTTT.

This rearrangement joins TRBV9 to TRBJ1-1; D possibly corresponds to TRBD1 (5 bases). The CDR3 is 12 amino acids. CDR1 is SGDLS, CDR2 YYNGEE, per germline. With 5 bases removed from V and 4 bases from J, the gap between germline ends came to 9 bases. The CDR3 protein is CASREGSTEAFF. DNA of the CDR3: TGTGCCAGCAGGGAGGGGTCCACTGAAGCTTTCTTT.

The chain links TRBV6-1 to TRBJ1-2; 7 bases map to TRBD1. The CDR3 runs 15 residues. The germline CDR1 and CDR2 sequences are MNHNS and SASEGT. Unmatched junction bases numbered 6, after V lost 2 bases and J lost 3 bases. The CDR3 DNA follows: TGTGCCAGCAGTGAAAGGAGGGGGCGTGACTATGGCTACACCTTC. Residues: CASSERRGRDYGYTF.

The genes are TRBV25-1 and TRBJ1-1, with a weak D call TRBD1 (5 bases). This CDR3 is 14 amino acids long. V lost 4 bases, J lost 0 bases, and 9 bases lay in between. The germline CDR1 and CDR2 sequences are MGHDK and SYGVNS. CDR3 in amino acids: CASSGQNLNTEAFF. The CDR3 DNA is TGTGCCAGCAGTGGACAGAATTTGAACACTGAAGCTTTCTTT.

This sequence joins TRBV28 and TRBJ2-3; 12 positions match TRBD2. This CDR3 is 17 amino acids long. Trimming removed 7 bases from V and 2 bases from J; junction bases left unmatched: 10. Germline V gene lookup returns CDR1 MDHEN and CDR2 SYDVKM. The CDR3 region is CASTGTWTSGTTDTQYF. In DNA form, the CDR3 reads TGTGCCAGCACCGGAACCTGGACTAGCGGGACCACAGATACGCAGTATTTT.

The chain employs TRBV27 and TRBJ2-7; weak D call: TRBD1 (6 bases). This CDR3 spans 14 amino acids. The germline V and J ends were trimmed by 4 bases and 2 bases, with 12 bases remaining between them. Germline lookup yields CDR1 MNHEY and CDR2 SMNVEV (reference sequence). The CDR3 DNA is TGTGCCAGCAGTTCCGTCCCAGGGGCCTACGAGCAGTACTTC. Translating gives CASSSVPGAYEQYF.

This chain connects TRBV4-3 to TRBJ2-7; D unresolved. The CDR3 sequence is 12 residues long. The germline V and J ends were trimmed by 6 bases and 5 bases, with 11 bases remaining between them. Germline-derived CDR1 and CDR2 are LGHNA and YSLEER. CDR3: CASRGSSHEQYF. Here the CDR3 DNA reads TGCGCCAGCAGAGGAAGTTCCCACGAGCAGTACTTC.

The genes are TRBV4-1 and TRBJ1-5; D possibly corresponds to TRBD1 (5 bases). In germline, CDR1 is MGHRA, CDR2 YSYEKL. The germline V and J ends were trimmed by 0 bases and 5 bases, with 11 bases remaining between them. This CDR3 has 15 residues. The CDR3 loop reads CASSQEQEDDQPQHF. In DNA, the CDR3 is TGCGCCAGCAGCCAAGAACAGGAAGACGATCAGCCCCAGCATTTT.